Listed below are T cell receptor beta chains from one sample, sequenced in a study of blood T cells in healthy people across ages. TCRdb reanalysed the 5' RACE reads using MiXCR and keeps one entry per CDR3 protein. The data contain 550,000 to 750,000 distinct CDR3 sequences, over 20% of them singletons. Sequencing was performed on blood. The receptors stem from a man aged 65-85 years in good health. The CDR3 runs from the conserved cysteine through the conserved F or W. Fields, in order: V gene, J gene, D gene, clone size, CDR3 protein, CDR3 DNA. D genes are given only for firm matches. Only part of the rows carry a size: once, few, many, or a class if the clone is expanded.

v_call: TRBV12-3/TRBV12-4
j_call: TRBJ2-7
d_call: NA
clone_size: NA
cdr3_aa: CASSLDGSDREQYF
cdr3_nt: TGTGCCAGCAGTTTAGACGGGAGCGACCGAGAGCAGTACTTC

v_call: TRBV20-1
j_call: TRBJ2-1
d_call: NA
clone_size: NA
cdr3_aa: CSASQSGDYNEQFF
cdr3_nt: TGCAGTGCTAGTCAGTCGGGGGACTACAATGAGCAGTTCTTC

v_call: TRBV20-1
j_call: TRBJ1-6
d_call: TRBD1
clone_size: NA
cdr3_aa: CSAKGALNSPLHF
cdr3_nt: TGCAGTGCTAAGGGGGCGCTTAATTCACCCCTCCACTTT

v_call: TRBV7-2
j_call: TRBJ2-7
d_call: TRBD2
clone_size: NA
cdr3_aa: CASSLRSASGHYEQYF
cdr3_nt: TGTGCCAGCAGCTTAAGGTCGGCTAGCGGGCACTACGAGCAGTACTTC

v_call: TRBV5-1
j_call: TRBJ2-7
d_call: NA
clone_size: NA
cdr3_aa: CASGGGISDEQYF
cdr3_nt: TGCGCCAGCGGTGGCGGGATTAGCGACGAGCAGTACTTC

v_call: TRBV6-5
j_call: TRBJ2-1
d_call: NA
clone_size: NA
cdr3_aa: CASSYSKLSSPKQFF
cdr3_nt: TGTGCCAGCAGTTACTCGAAATTATCTTCCCCTAAGCAGTTCTTC

v_call: TRBV10-3
j_call: TRBJ2-7
d_call: NA
clone_size: many
cdr3_aa: CAISESTRVTYEQYF
cdr3_nt: TGTGCCATCAGTGAGTCGACTCGGGTCACCTACGAGCAGTACTTC

v_call: TRBV30
j_call: TRBJ1-4
d_call: NA
clone_size: once
cdr3_aa: CAWRAGFEKLFF
cdr3_nt: TGTGCCTGGAGGGCCGGCTTTGAAAAACTGTTTTTT

v_call: TRBV25-1
j_call: TRBJ2-1
d_call: NA
clone_size: few
cdr3_aa: CASSGIKNNEQFF
cdr3_nt: TGTGCCAGCAGTGGGATCAAAAACAATGAGCAGTTCTTC

v_call: TRBV3-1
j_call: TRBJ1-1
d_call: NA
clone_size: NA
cdr3_aa: CASSQKGHKAFF
cdr3_nt: TGTGCCAGCAGCCAAAAGGGGCATAAAGCTTTCTTT

v_call: TRBV10-3
j_call: TRBJ2-3
d_call: TRBD2
clone_size: few
cdr3_aa: CAISESTSAGGHTSTDTQYF
cdr3_nt: TGTGCCATCAGTGAGTCGACATCGGCGGGAGGACATACTAGCACAGATACGCAGTATTTT

v_call: TRBV7-2
j_call: TRBJ2-1
d_call: TRBD2
clone_size: few
cdr3_aa: CASSPSGSPNEQFF
cdr3_nt: TGTGCCAGCAGCCCGAGCGGGAGCCCCAATGAGCAGTTCTTC

v_call: TRBV7-2
j_call: TRBJ2-5
d_call: TRBD2
clone_size: few
cdr3_aa: CASSFLSPRLAGEETQYF
cdr3_nt: TGTGCCAGCAGCTTCCTTTCCCCACGACTAGCGGGAGAGGAGACCCAGTACTTC

v_call: TRBV27
j_call: TRBJ1-6
d_call: TRBD1
clone_size: few
cdr3_aa: CATSDRGGSPLHF
cdr3_nt: TGTGCCACCTCGGACAGGGGGGGTTCACCCCTCCACTTT

v_call: TRBV27
j_call: TRBJ2-3
d_call: TRBD1
clone_size: NA
cdr3_aa: CASSFQPGQGSDTQYF
cdr3_nt: TGTGCCAGCAGTTTCCAACCGGGACAGGGGTCAGATACGCAGTATTTT

v_call: TRBV29-1
j_call: TRBJ2-1
d_call: NA
clone_size: few
cdr3_aa: CSVEVVIYNEQFF
cdr3_nt: TGCAGCGTTGAAGTAGTTATCTACAATGAGCAGTTCTTC

v_call: TRBV5-1
j_call: TRBJ2-5
d_call: NA
clone_size: many
cdr3_aa: CASTGRGVQETQYF
cdr3_nt: TGCGCCAGCACAGGGAGAGGGGTACAAGAGACCCAGTACTTC

v_call: TRBV7-9
j_call: TRBJ1-2
d_call: NA
clone_size: NA
cdr3_aa: CASSSEGPTYGYTF
cdr3_nt: TGTGCCAGCAGCTCTGAAGGCCCGACCTATGGCTACACCTTC

v_call: TRBV7-6
j_call: TRBJ2-2
d_call: TRBD2
clone_size: NA
cdr3_aa: CASSPTSGSHTGELFF
cdr3_nt: TGTGCCAGCAGCCCGACTAGCGGGAGCCACACCGGGGAGCTGTTTTTT

v_call: TRBV20-1
j_call: TRBJ2-1
d_call: TRBD2
clone_size: few
cdr3_aa: CSARAFPGGNEQFF
cdr3_nt: TGCAGTGCTAGGGCCTTCCCGGGGGGGAATGAGCAGTTCTTC

v_call: TRBV7-6
j_call: TRBJ1-4
d_call: NA
clone_size: NA
cdr3_aa: CASSSTTATNEKLFF
cdr3_nt: TGTGCCAGCAGCTCAACGACAGCAACTAATGAAAAACTGTTTTTT

v_call: TRBV12-3/TRBV12-4
j_call: TRBJ1-5
d_call: TRBD1
clone_size: NA
cdr3_aa: CASSLGQGNNQPQHF
cdr3_nt: TGTGCCAGCAGTCTGGGACAGGGGAACAATCAGCCCCAGCATTTT

v_call: TRBV11-3
j_call: TRBJ1-2
d_call: TRBD1
clone_size: NA
cdr3_aa: CASSLGDRGKSNYGYTF
cdr3_nt: TGTGCCAGCAGCCTGGGGGACAGGGGAAAGAGTAACTATGGCTACACCTTC

v_call: TRBV11-2
j_call: TRBJ2-1
d_call: TRBD2
clone_size: many
cdr3_aa: CASSAASGRNNEQFF
cdr3_nt: TGTGCCAGCAGCGCCGCTAGCGGGAGAAACAATGAGCAGTTCTTC

v_call: TRBV14
j_call: TRBJ2-1
d_call: NA
clone_size: NA
cdr3_aa: CASSQGSLGEQFF
cdr3_nt: TGTGCCAGCAGCCAAGGGAGCCTTGGGGAGCAGTTCTTC